The source of this TCR beta chain is a study of T cell changes during pregnancy in multiple sclerosis. Only in-frame clones appear in the TCRdb table, and some are missing; sequencing was by immunoSEQ multiplex PCR. In the table there are 45,000 to 70,000 clones, 92% of which are singletons. The CDR3 runs to 15 residues. Germline V gene data show CDR1 as LNHNV and CDR2 as YYDKDF (reference sequence). J was trimmed by 2 bases and V by 4 bases; bases with no gene match: 7. Sequences were derived from CD4+ T cells from peripheral blood mononuclear cells, sampled after pregnancy. The clonotype originates from a female donor with multiple sclerosis, enrolled in a pregnancy study. The V call is TRBV15, the J call TRBJ1-1, with 7 bases aligning to TRBD1. The CDR3, as DNA: TGTGCCACCAGCACCATACGGGACAGCAACACTGAAGCTTTCTTT. As protein: CATSTIRDSNTEAFF.